This T cell receptor (beta chain) was recovered during a study of T cell responses to AZD1222 COVID-19 vaccine. Trimming took off 1 base at V and 4 bases at J, with 13 bases between the two ends. The CDR3 loop spans 15 amino acids. Germline V gives CDR1 SGHDN, CDR2 FVKESK. Data came from immunoSEQ multiplex PCR; TCRdb stores just in-frame clones and leaves some out. There are tens of thousands of clones in the sample; 70% to 90% occur only once, and around 3.5% lies in the top ten. This chain links TRBV14 with TRBJ1-2; tentative D call: TRBD1 (6 bases). This receptor was taken from an adult who received the AZD1222 COVID-19 vaccine. This specimen was peripheral blood, taken 28 days after the second AZD1222 dose. For the CDR3, the DNA is TGTGCCAGCAGCCAAGCTACAGGGCGAATCTATGGCTACACCTTC. Encoded protein: CASSQATGRIYGYTF.